Below are 30 T cell receptor beta chains sequenced from a single sample in a study of blood T cells in healthy people across ages. A sample-barcoded 5' primer and a J-beta primer mix were used in a second PCR of roughly 7 to 12 cycles. TCRdb itself ran the 5' RACE reads through MiXCR, one entry per CDR3 protein. The sample gives about 640,000 distinct CDR3 sequences, less than 45% of which show up once; 25% to 35% is in the top ten. The sample was blood. These receptor sequences come from an elderly man in good health.

This clonotype was seen only a few times. This chain joins TRBV28 and TRBJ1-2; no clear D. The length of the CDR3 is 15 residues. V was cut by 1 base and J by 5 bases, with 14 bases left in between. Germline values: CDR1 MDHEN, CDR2 SYDVKM. The CDR3 loop reads CASSLYSSLGYGYTF. DNA for the CDR3: TGTGCCAGCAGTTTATATTCGTCCCTAGGGTATGGCTACACCTTC.

This clonotype has a single count. A much larger clone lies a single base off, so this may be a read error. The chain uses TRBV29-1 and TRBJ2-7, with 7 bases lining up with TRBD1. The germline V gene has CDR1 SQVTM and CDR2 ANQGSEA. Trimming removed 3 bases from V and 8 bases from J; junction bases left unmatched: 10. The CDR3 is made up of 13 amino acids. CDR3 nucleotides: TGCAGCGTTGATGGGCAGGGGGATTACAAGCAGTACTTC. Protein: CSVDGQGDYKQYF.

This clonotype was observed a few times. The chain employs TRBV11-2 and TRBJ1-6; TRBD1 aligns across 9 bases. Germline CDR1 is SGHAT and CDR2 is FQNNGV. Trimming removed 4 bases from V and 9 bases from J; junction bases left unmatched: 10. The CDR3 length is 16 residues. The CDR3 DNA sequence: TGTGCCAGCAGCTATTTAGATCGGACAGGGGTTTCACCCCTCCACTTT. This codes for CASSYLDRTGVSPLHF.

The gene calls are TRBV6-1 and TRBJ2-1; no reliable D call. Trimming took off 3 bases at V and 4 bases at J, with 13 bases between the two ends. Germline V gene lookup returns CDR1 MNHNS and CDR2 SASEGT. The CDR3 has 15 amino acids. CDR3 amino acids: CASSDPRKGYNEQFF. DNA for the CDR3: TGTGCCAGCAGTGATCCCCGTAAAGGGTACAATGAGCAGTTCTTC.

The gene calls are TRBV20-1 and TRBJ1-1; no reliable D call. The germline V gene has CDR1 DFQATT and CDR2 SNEGSKA (reference sequence). The ends were cut back, 0 bases at V and 8 bases at J, with 16 bases in the middle. The CDR3 spans 14 residues. Here the CDR3 reads CSARDRPDLREAFF. As DNA, the CDR3 is TGCAGTGCTAGAGATCGTCCAGATTTGAGGGAAGCTTTCTTT.

Written as DNA, the CDR3 is TGTGCCAGCAGAACGACAGCCTACGAGCAGTACTTC. Its translation: CASRTTAYEQYF. The chain has TRBV28 and TRBJ2-7, with D possibly being TRBD1 (5 bases). The germline CDR1 and CDR2 sequences are MDHEN and SYDVKM. Trimming pared 6 bases from V and 2 bases from J, leaving 8 bases between. This CDR3 is built from 12 residues.

This clonotype was seen a handful of times. The rearrangement joins TRBV10-1 to TRBJ2-1; 8 bases agree with TRBD1. CDR1 is WNHNN and CDR2 is SYGVQD in the germline V gene (reference sequence). There are 15 residues in the CDR3. V shed 3 bases, J shed 8 bases, and the junction held 9 bases outside the gene matches. Here the CDR3 DNA reads TGCGCCAGCAGTGATCGAGGACAGGGACGGGATGAGCAGTTCTTC. Translated, it gives CASSDRGQGRDEQFF.

The rearrangement links TRBV7-8 to TRBJ1-5; D uncertain. V was trimmed by 0 bases and J by 7 bases, leaving 7 bases between them. CDR3 size: 13 residues. The germline V gene encodes CDR1 SGHVS and CDR2 FQNEAQ. The CDR3 is CASSLAGYQPQHF. The DNA for the CDR3 is TGTGCCAGCAGCTTAGCGGGGTACCAGCCCCAGCATTTT.

This clonotype has a single count. J is TRBJ2-7 and V is TRBV6-2 or TRBV6-3, with a tentative D call TRBD1 (6 bases). Germline values: CDR1 MNHEY, CDR2 SVGEGT. This CDR3 region has 15 residues. Trimming left V 6 bases short and J 0 bases short, with 15 bases between. The CDR3 region has the DNA TGTGCCAGCAGGACAAGGACAGTCAGCTCCTACGAGCAGTACTTC. It yields the protein CASRTRTVSSYEQYF.

V gene TRBV20-1 combines with J gene TRBJ1-5, with TRBD1 matching 10 bases. The CDR3 has 16 residues. Germline CDR1 and CDR2: DFQATT and SNEGSKA (reference sequence). Trimming took 4 bases from V and 0 from J; bases not matched to a gene: 6. The CDR3 spells CSATAGTGASNQPQHF. Here the CDR3 DNA reads TGCAGTGCTACAGCCGGGACAGGGGCTAGCAATCAGCCCCAGCATTTT.

In its sample, this clonotype was seen a few times. The CDR3 protein is CAISESRTGALYNEQFF. For the CDR3, the DNA is TGTGCCATCAGTGAGTCCCGGACAGGGGCTCTATACAATGAGCAGTTCTTC. The V call is TRBV10-3, the J call TRBJ2-1; 9 bases are a match to TRBD1. CDR1 ENHRY and CDR2 SYGVKD come from the germline V gene. Unmatched junction bases numbered 7, after V lost 0 bases and J lost 4 bases. The CDR3 runs to 17 residues.

This clonotype was picked up a small number of times. V gene TRBV7-2 combines with J gene TRBJ1-6; perhaps TRBD1 as D (5 bases). This CDR3 is 16 amino acids long. Germline V gives CDR1 SGHTA, CDR2 FQGNSA. The V and J ends lost 3 bases and 7 bases respectively, with 16 bases between them. The chain's CDR3 is CASSFDWGGTNSPLHF. CDR3 coding DNA: TGTGCCAGCAGCTTCGATTGGGGAGGGACCAATTCACCCCTCCACTTT.

The chain is built from TRBV28 and TRBJ2-6, with D perhaps TRBD1 (5 bases). V lost 6 bases and J lost 0, with 15 bases in between. Per the germline V gene, CDR1 is MDHEN and CDR2 is SYDVKM. This CDR3 comprises 17 residues. DNA for the CDR3: TGTGCCAGCAGCCTCCCTCCTCAGGGCTCTGGGGCCAACGTCCTGACTTTC. Amino acids: CASSLPPQGSGANVLTF. The whole variable domain, remainder taken from reference TRBV28 and TRBJ2-6, is DVKVTQSSRYLVKRTGEKVFLECVQDMDHENMFWYRQDPGLGLRLIYFSYDVKMKEKGDIPEGYSVSREKKERFSLILESASTNQTSMYLCASSLPPQGSGANVLTFGAGSRLTVL.

The V gene is TRBV4-3, the J gene TRBJ1-5; D gene ambiguous. Germline loops: CDR1 LGHNA, CDR2 YSLEER. The CDR3 length is 15 residues. The V end was cut by 1 base, the J end by 3 bases, with 10 bases between. CDR3 sequence (DNA): TGCGCCAGCAGCCAAGGGGCCGGTTTCAATCAGCCCCAGCATTTT. Its protein product is CASSQGAGFNQPQHF.

This clonotype was counted between two and nine times. The V call is TRBV7-9, the J call TRBJ2-5; 11 bases match TRBD1. V dropped 5 bases and J dropped 12; count of bases not matched to a gene: 5. CDR3 length: 12 amino acids. CDR1 and CDR2 from the germline V gene are SEHNR and FQNEAQ (reference sequence). The CDR3 nucleotides read TGTGCCAGCAGCCGGGACAGGGGGAGTAAGTACTTC. Protein product: CASSRDRGSKYF.

This clonotype has a handful of counts. The chain recombines TRBV12-5 with TRBJ2-7, with 7 bases aligning to TRBD1. CDR3 length: 13 amino acids. The J segment lost 2 bases and the V segment lost 6 bases, leaving 4 bases of the junction unmatched. Germline lookup yields CDR1 LGHNT and CDR2 FRNRAP. CDR3 bases: TGTGCTAGTGGACGGGGACAGACCTACGAGCAGTACTTC. Translation gives CASGRGQTYEQYF.

V is TRBV6-5 and J is TRBJ2-7, with a weak D call TRBD1 (6 bases). Germline V gives CDR1 MNHEY, CDR2 SVGAGI. V gave up 6 bases and J gave up 6 bases, with 12 bases separating them. The CDR3 is 12 residues long. The CDR3 is CASRLGQTEQYF. DNA for the CDR3: TGTGCCAGCAGACTCGGACAGACCGAGCAGTACTTC.

The chain combines TRBV12-3 or TRBV12-4 with TRBJ1-5, with TRBD1 matching 7 bases. This CDR3 spans 14 amino acids. V trimming: 5 bases; J trimming: 7 bases; junction bases outside the gene matches: 8. DNA of the CDR3: TGTGCCAGCAGTCCTGACAGGGTACAACAGCCCCAGCATTTT. Residues: CASSPDRVQQPQHF.

As DNA, the CDR3 is TGTGCCAGCAGCCAAGATAATAGCGGGGGGGCCACAGATACGCAGTATTTT. It specifies CASSQDNSGGATDTQYF. The chain carries TRBV3-1 and TRBJ2-3; 11 positions agree with TRBD2. CDR1 and CDR2 (germline): LGHDT, YNNKEL (reference sequence). CDR3 length: 17 residues. The V gene end was trimmed by 0 bases and the J gene end by 2 bases; junction bases not matched to a gene: 4.

The table lists this clonotype with a few counts. J is TRBJ2-5 and V is TRBV20-1; possible D gene TRBD1, 6 bases. Germline assignment: CDR1 DFQATT and CDR2 SNEGSKA (reference sequence). V was trimmed by 7 bases and J by 0 bases, leaving 12 bases between them. CDR3 size: 13 residues. In DNA, the CDR3 is TGCAGTGTCAGGGGCAGATACCAAGAGACCCAGTACTTC. Translated: CSVRGRYQETQYF.

The DNA for the CDR3 is TGTGCCAGCTCGACAGGGAGGCCAGATACGCAGTATTTT. This codes for CASSTGRPDTQYF. The chain links TRBV28 to TRBJ2-3; a weak D match, TRBD1 (7 bases). This CDR3 contains 13 residues. CDR1 MDHEN and CDR2 SYDVKM come from the germline V gene. V was pared by 8 bases and J by 4 bases, with 13 bases between.

This rearrangement joins TRBV29-1 to TRBJ2-5, with TRBD1 as a possible D gene (7 bases). The CDR3 spans 15 residues. Germline V gives CDR1 SQVTM, CDR2 ANQGSEA. Between the trimmed V and J ends, which lost 2 bases and 11 bases, there was a span of 24 bases. In nucleotides, the CDR3 is TGCAGCGTTGAATCTTTGGCAGGGGGAGGCAATGAGCAGTACTTC. It encodes CSVESLAGGGNEQYF. The full variable domain, its missing parts supplied by reference TRBV29-1 and TRBJ2-5, is SAVISQKPSRDICQRGTSLTIQCQVDSQVTMMFWYRQQPGQSLTLIATANQGSEATYESGFVIDKFPISRPNLTFSTLTVSNMSPEDSSIYLCSVESLAGGGNEQYFGPGTRLLVL.

This clonotype was recorded at least ten times. The chain joins TRBV10-3 to TRBJ2-1, with TRBD1 identical over 7 bases. The germline gives CDR1 ENHRY, CDR2 SYGVKD. The J segment lost 4 bases and the V segment lost 3 bases, leaving 6 bases of the junction unmatched. The CDR3 has 15 amino acids. CDR3 nucleotides: TGTGCCATCAGTGAAGCACAGGGGCAATACAATGAGCAGTTCTTC. This codes for CAISEAQGQYNEQFF.

This clonotype appeared many times. The CDR3 spells CAIRSSLLYTDTQYF. Written as DNA, the CDR3 is TGTGCCATCCGGTCTAGCCTACTTTACACAGATACGCAGTATTTT. The chain has TRBV10-3 and TRBJ2-3, with a possible D match to TRBD2 (5 bases). Germline V CDR1 and CDR2: ENHRY, SYGVKD. V gave up 8 bases and J gave up 2 bases, with 17 bases separating them. The length of the CDR3 is 15 residues.

Turning to this clonotype: A read error may be the cause here, since a much bigger clone is one base away. The chain uses TRBV7-2 and TRBJ2-3; D is undetermined. Germline V gene data show CDR1 as SGHTA and CDR2 as FQGNSA. The CDR3 runs 12 residues. V lost 5 bases, J lost 8 bases, and 11 bases lay in between. In DNA, the CDR3 is TGTACCAGCAGCCCTAGAACGGGTACGCAGTATTTT. Translation: CTSSPRTGTQYF.

This clonotype has ten or more counts. The chain is built from TRBV7-2 and TRBJ2-1; D is unclear. Germline lookup yields CDR1 SGHTA and CDR2 FQGNSA. CDR3 size: 13 residues. V lost 1 base to trimming and J lost 8 bases, with 9 bases between them. The CDR3: CASSLGRPDEQFF. In DNA form, the CDR3 reads TGTGCCAGCAGCTTAGGCCGCCCTGATGAGCAGTTCTTC.

The chain employs TRBV20-1 and TRBJ1-2, with D perhaps TRBD1 (5 bases). This CDR3 spans 12 amino acids. Trimming left V 5 bases short and J 5 bases short, with 12 bases between. Germline V gene lookup returns CDR1 DFQATT and CDR2 SNEGSKA (reference sequence). CDR3 bases: TGCAGTGCTGGGGCCCTCACTTATGGCTACACCTTC. Translated: CSAGALTYGYTF.

The rearrangement joins TRBV6-2 or TRBV6-3 to TRBJ2-7, with TRBD1 identical over 12 bases. With 5 bases clipped from V and 6 bases from J, the junction kept 8 bases outside the gene matches. CDR3 length: 15 amino acids. Per germline, CDR1 MNHEY and CDR2 SVGEGT. CDR3 loop: CASSATGTGGCEQYF. CDR3 sequence (DNA): TGTGCCAGCAGTGCGACCGGGACAGGGGGCTGCGAGCAGTACTTC.

Note on this clonotype: A much more abundant neighbour one base away suggests this may be a read error. The chain combines TRBV2 with TRBJ2-7; D is perhaps TRBD2 (6 bases). The end of the DNA is better explained by TRBJ2-5, so the J call may be wrong. The length of the CDR3 is 14 residues. Germline V gene data show CDR1 as SNHLY and CDR2 as FYNNEI. CDR3 sequence (DNA): TGTGCCAGCTCCTACGACGGAGGGCAAGGGACCCAGTACTTC. It specifies CASSYDGGQGTQYF.

The V gene is TRBV9, the J gene TRBJ2-1; 10 bases are shared with TRBD2. Per germline, CDR1 SGDLS and CDR2 YYNGEE. The CDR3 is made up of 16 amino acids. The trim removed 4 bases at V and 4 bases at J, leaving 8 bases unmatched. The CDR3 loop reads CASSSGLAEKYNEQFF. CDR3 bases: TGTGCCAGCAGCTCAGGACTAGCGGAAAAATACAATGAGCAGTTCTTC.